The present entry profiles one TCR beta chain with its context. Its antigen remains unidentified. The data were taken from a study of blood T cells in healthy people across ages. Findings and caveats of the study: Age brought a roughly linear fall in TCR beta diversity measured per million T cells.

It was with a sample-barcoded 5' primer and a J-beta primer mix that a second PCR of about 6 to 12 cycles was run. Every individual sample yielded 3 million or more paired-end reads (each containing CDR3). TCRdb re-derived calls from the 5' RACE reads in MiXCR, one entry per CDR3 protein. The sample shows 850,000 to 1,100,000 distinct CDR3 sequences, 35% to 40% of them seen only once. A minimum of 7 million PBMCs was isolated per sample. This CDR3 spans 15 amino acids. Trimming cost V 5 bases and J 1 base; bases outside gene matches: 6. Germline V gene sequence: CDR1 SGHKS, CDR2 YYEKEE (reference sequence).

The rearrangement joins TRBV5-5 to TRBJ2-7, with 10 bases identical to TRBD1. The sample taken for sequencing was blood. This TCR came from a man younger than 30 in good health. The CDR3, as DNA: TGTGCCAGCAGTCAGGCGGGACAGGGGTCCTACGAGCAGTACTTC. Its protein is CASSQAGQGSYEQYF.